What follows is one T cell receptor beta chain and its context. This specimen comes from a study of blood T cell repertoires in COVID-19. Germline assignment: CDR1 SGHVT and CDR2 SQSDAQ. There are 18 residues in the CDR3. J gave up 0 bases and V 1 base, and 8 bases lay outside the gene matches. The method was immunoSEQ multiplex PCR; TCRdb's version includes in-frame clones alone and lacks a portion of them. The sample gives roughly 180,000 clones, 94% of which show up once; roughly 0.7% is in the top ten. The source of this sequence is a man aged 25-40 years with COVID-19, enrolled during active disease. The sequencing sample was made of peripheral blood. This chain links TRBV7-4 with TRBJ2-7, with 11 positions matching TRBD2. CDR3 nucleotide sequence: TGTGCCAGCAGCTTAGACCCCTCCCTAGCGGGGGGCTCCTACGAGCAGTACTTC. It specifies CASSLDPSLAGGSYEQYF.